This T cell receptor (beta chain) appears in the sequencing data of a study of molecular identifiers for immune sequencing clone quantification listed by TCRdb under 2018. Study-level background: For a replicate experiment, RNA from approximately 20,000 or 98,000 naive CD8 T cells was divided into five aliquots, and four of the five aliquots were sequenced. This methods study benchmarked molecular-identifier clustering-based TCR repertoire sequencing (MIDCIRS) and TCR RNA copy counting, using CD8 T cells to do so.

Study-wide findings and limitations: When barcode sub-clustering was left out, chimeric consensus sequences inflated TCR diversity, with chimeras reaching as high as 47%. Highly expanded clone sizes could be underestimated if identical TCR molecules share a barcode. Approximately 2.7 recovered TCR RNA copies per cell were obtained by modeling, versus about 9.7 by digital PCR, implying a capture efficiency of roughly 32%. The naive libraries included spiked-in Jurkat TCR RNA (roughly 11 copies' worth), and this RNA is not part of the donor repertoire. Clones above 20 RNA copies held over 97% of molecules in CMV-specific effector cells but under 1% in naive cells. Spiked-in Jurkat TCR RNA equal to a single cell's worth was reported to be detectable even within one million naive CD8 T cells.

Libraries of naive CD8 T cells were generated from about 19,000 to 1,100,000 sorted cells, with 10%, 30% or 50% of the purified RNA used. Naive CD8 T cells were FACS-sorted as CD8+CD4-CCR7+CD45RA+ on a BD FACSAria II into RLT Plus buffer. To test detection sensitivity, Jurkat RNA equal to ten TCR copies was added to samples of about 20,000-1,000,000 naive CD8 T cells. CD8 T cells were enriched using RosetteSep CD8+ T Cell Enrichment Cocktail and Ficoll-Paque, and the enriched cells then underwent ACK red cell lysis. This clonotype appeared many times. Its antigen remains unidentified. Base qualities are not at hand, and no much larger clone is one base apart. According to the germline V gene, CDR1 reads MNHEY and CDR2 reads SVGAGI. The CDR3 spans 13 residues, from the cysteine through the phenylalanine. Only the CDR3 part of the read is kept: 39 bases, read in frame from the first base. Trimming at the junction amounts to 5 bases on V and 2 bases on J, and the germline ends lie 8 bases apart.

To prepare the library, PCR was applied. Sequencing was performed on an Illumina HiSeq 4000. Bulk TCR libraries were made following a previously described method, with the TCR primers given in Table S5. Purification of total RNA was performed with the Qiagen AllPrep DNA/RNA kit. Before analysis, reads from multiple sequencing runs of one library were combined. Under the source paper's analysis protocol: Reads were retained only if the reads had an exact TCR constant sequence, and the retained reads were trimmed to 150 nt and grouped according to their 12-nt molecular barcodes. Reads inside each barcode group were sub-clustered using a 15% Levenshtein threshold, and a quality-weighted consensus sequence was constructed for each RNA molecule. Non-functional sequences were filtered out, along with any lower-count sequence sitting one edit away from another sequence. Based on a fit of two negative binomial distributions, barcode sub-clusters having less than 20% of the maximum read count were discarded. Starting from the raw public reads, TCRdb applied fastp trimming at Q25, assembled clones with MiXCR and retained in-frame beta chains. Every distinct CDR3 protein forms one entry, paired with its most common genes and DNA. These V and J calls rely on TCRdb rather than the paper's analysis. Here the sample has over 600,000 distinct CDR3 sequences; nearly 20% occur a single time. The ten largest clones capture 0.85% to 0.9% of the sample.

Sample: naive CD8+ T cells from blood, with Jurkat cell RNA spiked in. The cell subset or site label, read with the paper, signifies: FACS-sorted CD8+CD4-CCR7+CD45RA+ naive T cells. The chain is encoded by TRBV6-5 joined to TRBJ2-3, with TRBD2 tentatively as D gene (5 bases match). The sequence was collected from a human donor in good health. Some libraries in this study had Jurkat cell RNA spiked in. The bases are TGTGCCAGCAGTGCTAGCCTCACAGATACGCAGTATTTT. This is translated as CASSASLTDTQYF.